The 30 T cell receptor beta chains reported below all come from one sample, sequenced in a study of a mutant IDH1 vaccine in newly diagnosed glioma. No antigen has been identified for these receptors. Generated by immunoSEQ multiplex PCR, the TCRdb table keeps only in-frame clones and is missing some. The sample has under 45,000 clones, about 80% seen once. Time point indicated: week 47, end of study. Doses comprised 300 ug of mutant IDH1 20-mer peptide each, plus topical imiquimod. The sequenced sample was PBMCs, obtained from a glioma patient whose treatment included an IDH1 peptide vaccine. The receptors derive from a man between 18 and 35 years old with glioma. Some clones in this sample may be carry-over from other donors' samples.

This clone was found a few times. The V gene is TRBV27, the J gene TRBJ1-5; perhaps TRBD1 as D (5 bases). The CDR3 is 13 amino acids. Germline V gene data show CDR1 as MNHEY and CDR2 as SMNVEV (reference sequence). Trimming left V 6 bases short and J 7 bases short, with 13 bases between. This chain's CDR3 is CASRQRGSQPQHF. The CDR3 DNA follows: TGTGCCAGCAGGCAAAGGGGATCCCAGCCCCAGCATTTT.

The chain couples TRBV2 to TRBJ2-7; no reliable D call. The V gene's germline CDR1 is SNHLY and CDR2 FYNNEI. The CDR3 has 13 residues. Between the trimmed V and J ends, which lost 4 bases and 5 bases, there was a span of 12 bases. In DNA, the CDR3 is TGTGCCAGCAGTGGATTTTATGGGGACGAGCAGTACTTC. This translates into CASSGFYGDEQYF.

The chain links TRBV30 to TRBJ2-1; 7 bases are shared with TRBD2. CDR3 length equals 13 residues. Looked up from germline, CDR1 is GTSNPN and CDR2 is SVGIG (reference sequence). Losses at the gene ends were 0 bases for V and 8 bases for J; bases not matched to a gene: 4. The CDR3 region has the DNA TGTGCCTGGAGTGTACCAGCGGGATATGAGCAGTTCTTC. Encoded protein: CAWSVPAGYEQFF.

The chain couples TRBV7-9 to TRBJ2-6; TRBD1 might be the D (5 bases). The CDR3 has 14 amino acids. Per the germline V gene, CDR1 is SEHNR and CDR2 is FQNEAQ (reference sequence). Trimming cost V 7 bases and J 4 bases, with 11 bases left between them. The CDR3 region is CASTRVSGANVLTF. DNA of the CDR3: TGTGCCAGCACCAGGGTGTCGGGGGCCAACGTCCTGACTTTC.

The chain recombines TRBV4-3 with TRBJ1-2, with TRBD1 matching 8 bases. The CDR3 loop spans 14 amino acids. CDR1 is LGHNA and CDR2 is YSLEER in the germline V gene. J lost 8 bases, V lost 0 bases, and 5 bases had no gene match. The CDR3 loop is CASSQDWTGTGYTF. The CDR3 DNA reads TGCGCCAGCAGCCAAGATTGGACAGGGACAGGCTACACCTTC.

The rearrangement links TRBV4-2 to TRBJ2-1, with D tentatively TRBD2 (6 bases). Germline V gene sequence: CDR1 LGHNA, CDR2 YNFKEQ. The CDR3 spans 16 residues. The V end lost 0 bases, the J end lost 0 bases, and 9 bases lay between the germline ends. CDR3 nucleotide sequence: TGTGCCAGCAGCCAAGAAGAGGGAGGCTCCTACAATGAGCAGTTCTTC. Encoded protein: CASSQEEGGSYNEQFF.

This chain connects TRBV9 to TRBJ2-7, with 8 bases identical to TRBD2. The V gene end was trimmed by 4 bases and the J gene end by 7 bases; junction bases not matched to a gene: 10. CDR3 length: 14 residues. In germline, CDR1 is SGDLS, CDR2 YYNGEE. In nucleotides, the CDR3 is TGTGCCAGCAGCCTTGGAGCGGGGGTAGGGGAGCAGTACTTC. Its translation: CASSLGAGVGEQYF. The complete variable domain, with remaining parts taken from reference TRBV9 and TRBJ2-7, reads DSGVTQTPKHLITATGQRVTLRCSPRSGDLSVYWYQQSLDQGLQFLIQYYNGEERAKGNILERFSAQQFPDLHSELNLSSLELGDSALYFCASSLGAGVGEQYFGPGTRLTVT.

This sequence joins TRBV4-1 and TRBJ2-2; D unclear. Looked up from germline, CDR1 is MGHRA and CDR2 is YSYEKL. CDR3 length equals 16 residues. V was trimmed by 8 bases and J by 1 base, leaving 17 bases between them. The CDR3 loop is CASGIRDPQNTGELFF. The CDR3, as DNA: TGCGCCAGCGGTATACGAGACCCCCAGAACACCGGGGAGCTGTTTTTT.

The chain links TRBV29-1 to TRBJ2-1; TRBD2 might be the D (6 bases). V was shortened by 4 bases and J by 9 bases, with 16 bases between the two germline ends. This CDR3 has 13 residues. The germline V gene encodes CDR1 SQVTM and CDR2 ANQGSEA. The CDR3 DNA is TGCAGCGTTGCTCTTAGTTCCGGGGGTGAGCAGTTCTTC. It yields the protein CSVALSSGGEQFF.

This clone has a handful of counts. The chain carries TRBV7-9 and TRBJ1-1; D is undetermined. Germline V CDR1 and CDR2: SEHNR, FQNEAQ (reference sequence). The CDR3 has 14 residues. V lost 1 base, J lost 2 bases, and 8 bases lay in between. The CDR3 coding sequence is TGTGCCAGCAGCTTAGAAGGCTACAACACTGAAGCTTTCTTT. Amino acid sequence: CASSLEGYNTEAFF. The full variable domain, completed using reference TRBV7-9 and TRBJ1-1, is DTGVSQNPRHKITKRGQNVTFRCDPISEHNRLYWYRQTLGQGPEFLTYFQNEAQLEKSRLLSDRFSAERPKGSFSTLEIQRTEQGDSAMYLCASSLEGYNTEAFFGQGTRLTVV.

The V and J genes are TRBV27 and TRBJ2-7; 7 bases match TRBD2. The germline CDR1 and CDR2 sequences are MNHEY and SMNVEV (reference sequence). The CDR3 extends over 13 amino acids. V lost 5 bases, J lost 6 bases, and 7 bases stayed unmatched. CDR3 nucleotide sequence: TGTGCCAGCAGTCCATATGGGGGGGGCGAGCAGTACTTC. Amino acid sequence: CASSPYGGGEQYF.

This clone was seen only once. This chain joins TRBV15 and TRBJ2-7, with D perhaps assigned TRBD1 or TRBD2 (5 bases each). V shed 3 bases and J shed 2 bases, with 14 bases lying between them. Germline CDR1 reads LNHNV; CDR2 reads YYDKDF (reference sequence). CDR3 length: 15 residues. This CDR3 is CATSRPGTDAYEQYF. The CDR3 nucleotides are TGTGCCACCAGCAGGCCCGGGACGGACGCCTACGAGCAGTACTTC.

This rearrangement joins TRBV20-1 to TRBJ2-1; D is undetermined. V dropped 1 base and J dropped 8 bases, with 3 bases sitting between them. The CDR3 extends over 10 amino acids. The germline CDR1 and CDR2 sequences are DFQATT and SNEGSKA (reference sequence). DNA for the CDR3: TGCAGTGCTAGAGGGTATGAGCAGTTCTTC. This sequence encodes CSARGYEQFF.

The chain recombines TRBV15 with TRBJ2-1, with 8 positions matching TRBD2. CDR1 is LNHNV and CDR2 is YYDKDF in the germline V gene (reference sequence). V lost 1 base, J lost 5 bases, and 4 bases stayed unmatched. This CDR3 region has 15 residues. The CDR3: CATSRGLATNNEQFF. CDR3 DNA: TGTGCCACCAGCAGAGGACTAGCGACGAACAATGAGCAGTTCTTC.

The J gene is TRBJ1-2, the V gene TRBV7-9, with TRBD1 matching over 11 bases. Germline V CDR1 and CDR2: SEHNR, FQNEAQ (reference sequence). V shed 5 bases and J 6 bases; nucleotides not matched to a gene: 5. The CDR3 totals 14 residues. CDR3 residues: CASSGQGALNGYTF. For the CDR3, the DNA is TGTGCCAGCAGCGGACAGGGGGCGCTGAATGGCTACACCTTC.

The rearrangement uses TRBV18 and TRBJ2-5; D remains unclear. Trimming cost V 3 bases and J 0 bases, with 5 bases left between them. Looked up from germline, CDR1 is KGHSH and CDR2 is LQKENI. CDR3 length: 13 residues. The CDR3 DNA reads TGTGCCAGCTCACCCTCGTACCAAGAGACCCAGTACTTC. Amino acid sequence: CASSPSYQETQYF.

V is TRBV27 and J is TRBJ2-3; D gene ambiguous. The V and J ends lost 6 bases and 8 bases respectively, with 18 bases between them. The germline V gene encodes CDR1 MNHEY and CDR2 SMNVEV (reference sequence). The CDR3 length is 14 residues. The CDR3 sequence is CASSLPSAPLTQYF. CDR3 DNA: TGTGCCAGCAGCTTACCCTCGGCGCCCCTTACGCAGTATTTT.

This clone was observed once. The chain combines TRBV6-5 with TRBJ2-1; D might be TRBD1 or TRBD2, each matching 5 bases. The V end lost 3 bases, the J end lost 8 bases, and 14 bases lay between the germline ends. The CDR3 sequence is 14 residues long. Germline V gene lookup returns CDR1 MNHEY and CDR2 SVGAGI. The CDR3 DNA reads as TGTGCCAGCAGTTATGGGACGCGACGCGATGAGCAGTTCTTC. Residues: CASSYGTRRDEQFF.

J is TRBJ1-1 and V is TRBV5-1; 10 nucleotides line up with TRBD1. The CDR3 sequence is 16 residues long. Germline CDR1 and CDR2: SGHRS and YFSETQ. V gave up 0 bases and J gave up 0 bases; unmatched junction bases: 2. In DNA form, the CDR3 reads TGCGCCAGCAGCTTGGGCGGGACAGGGGTGAACACTGAAGCTTTCTTT. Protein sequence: CASSLGGTGVNTEAFF.

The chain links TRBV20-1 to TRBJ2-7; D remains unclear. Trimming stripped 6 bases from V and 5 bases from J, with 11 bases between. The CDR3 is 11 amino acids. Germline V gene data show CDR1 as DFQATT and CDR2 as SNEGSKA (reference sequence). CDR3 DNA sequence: TGCAGTGCGCAGAAGGTCCACGAGCAGTACTTC. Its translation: CSAQKVHEQYF.

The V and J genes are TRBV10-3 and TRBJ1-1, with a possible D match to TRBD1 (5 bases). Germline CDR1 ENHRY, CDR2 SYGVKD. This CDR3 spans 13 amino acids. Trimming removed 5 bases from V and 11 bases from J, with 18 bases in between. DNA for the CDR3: TGTGCCATCAGTCCGAAGGAGGCGGGGCGGGCTTTCTTT. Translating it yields CAISPKEAGRAFF.

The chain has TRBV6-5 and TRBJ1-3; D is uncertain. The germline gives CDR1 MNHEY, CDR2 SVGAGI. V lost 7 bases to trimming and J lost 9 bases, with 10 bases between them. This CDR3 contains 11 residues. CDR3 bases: TGTGCCAGCACCAACCGGGGCACCATATATTTT. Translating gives CASTNRGTIYF.

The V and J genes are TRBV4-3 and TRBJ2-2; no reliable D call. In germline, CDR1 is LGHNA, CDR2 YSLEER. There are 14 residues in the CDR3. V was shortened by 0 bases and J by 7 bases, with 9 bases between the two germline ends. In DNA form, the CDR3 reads TGCGCCAGCAGCCAAGATTATCTAGGCGGGGAGCTGTTTTTT. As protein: CASSQDYLGGELFF.

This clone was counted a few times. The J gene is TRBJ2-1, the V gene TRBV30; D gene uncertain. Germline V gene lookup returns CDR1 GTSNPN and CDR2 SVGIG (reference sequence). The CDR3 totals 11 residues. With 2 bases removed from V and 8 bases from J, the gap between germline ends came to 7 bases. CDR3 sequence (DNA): TGTGCCTGGAGTCAAGCCCATGAGCAGTTCTTC. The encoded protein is CAWSQAHEQFF.

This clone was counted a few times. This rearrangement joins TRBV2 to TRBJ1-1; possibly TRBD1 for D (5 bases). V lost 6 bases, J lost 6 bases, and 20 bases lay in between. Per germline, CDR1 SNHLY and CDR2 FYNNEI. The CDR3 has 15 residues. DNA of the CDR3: TGTGCCAGCAGCGAAAGTAGAGGGTGGGGGGCTGAAGCTTTCTTT. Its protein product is CASSESRGWGAEAFF.

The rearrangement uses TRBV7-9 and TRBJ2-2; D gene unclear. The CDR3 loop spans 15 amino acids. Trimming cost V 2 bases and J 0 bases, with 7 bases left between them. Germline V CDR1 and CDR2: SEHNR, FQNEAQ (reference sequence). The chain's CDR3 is CASSLSAPNTGELFF. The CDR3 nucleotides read TGTGCCAGCAGCTTATCGGCACCGAACACCGGGGAGCTGTTTTTT. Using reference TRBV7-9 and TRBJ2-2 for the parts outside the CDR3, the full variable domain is DTGVSQNPRHKITKRGQNVTFRCDPISEHNRLYWYRQTLGQGPEFLTYFQNEAQLEKSRLLSDRFSAERPKGSFSTLEIQRTEQGDSAMYLCASSLSAPNTGELFFGEGSRLTVL.

CDR3 in amino acids: CASSLWGTGELFF. CDR3 nucleotides: TGTGCCAGCAGCTTGTGGGGCACCGGGGAGCTGTTTTTT. This chain connects TRBV7-3 to TRBJ2-2; no reliable D call. The CDR3 covers 13 residues. CDR1 and CDR2 from the germline V gene are SGHTA and FQGTGA. V shed 3 bases and J shed 4 bases, with 6 bases lying between them.

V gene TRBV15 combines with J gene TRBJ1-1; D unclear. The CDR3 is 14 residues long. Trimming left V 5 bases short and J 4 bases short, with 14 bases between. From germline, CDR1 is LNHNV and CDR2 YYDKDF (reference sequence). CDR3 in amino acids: CATSLQGKGTEAFF. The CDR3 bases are TGTGCCACCAGCCTACAAGGGAAGGGCACTGAAGCTTTCTTT.

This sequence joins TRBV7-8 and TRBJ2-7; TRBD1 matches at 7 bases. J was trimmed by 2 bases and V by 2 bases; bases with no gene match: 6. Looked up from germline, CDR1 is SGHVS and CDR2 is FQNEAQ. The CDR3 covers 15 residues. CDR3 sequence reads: CASSLWAGGTYEQYF. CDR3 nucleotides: TGTGCCAGCAGCTTATGGGCAGGGGGTACCTACGAGCAGTACTTC. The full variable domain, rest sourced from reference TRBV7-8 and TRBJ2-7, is GAGVSQSPRYKVAKRGQDVALRCDPISGHVSLFWYQQALGQGPEFLTYFQNEAQLDKSGLPSDRFFAERPEGSVSTLKIQRTQQEDSAVYLCASSLWAGGTYEQYFGPGTRLTVT.

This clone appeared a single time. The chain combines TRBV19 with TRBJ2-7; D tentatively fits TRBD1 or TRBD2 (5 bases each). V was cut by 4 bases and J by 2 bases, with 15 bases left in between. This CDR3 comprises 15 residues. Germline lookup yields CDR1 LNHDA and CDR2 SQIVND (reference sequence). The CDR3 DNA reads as TGTGCCAGTAGTAAGGGGAGCAGAAGCCCCTACGAGCAGTACTTC. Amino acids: CASSKGSRSPYEQYF.